The clone carrying this T cell receptor beta chain was recorded a few times. V lost 3 bases and J lost 6, with 14 bases in between. Germline assignment: CDR1 SEHNR and CDR2 FQNEAQ (reference sequence). This CDR3 is 14 amino acids long. Each CDR3 protein gets one entry after TCRdb re-called the RT-PCR reads with MiXCR. In the table there are about 700,000 distinct CDR3 sequences, 12% to 15% of which are singletons. The J gene is TRBJ1-1, the V gene TRBV7-9; D uncertain. This TCR was recovered from a female donor in good health, serving as a healthy control. Sequencing was done on a sample of memory CD4+ T cells from blood. The chain's CDR3 is CASSFGHWKSEAFF. Written as DNA, the CDR3 is TGTGCCAGCAGCTTCGGCCATTGGAAGTCTGAAGCTTTCTTT.